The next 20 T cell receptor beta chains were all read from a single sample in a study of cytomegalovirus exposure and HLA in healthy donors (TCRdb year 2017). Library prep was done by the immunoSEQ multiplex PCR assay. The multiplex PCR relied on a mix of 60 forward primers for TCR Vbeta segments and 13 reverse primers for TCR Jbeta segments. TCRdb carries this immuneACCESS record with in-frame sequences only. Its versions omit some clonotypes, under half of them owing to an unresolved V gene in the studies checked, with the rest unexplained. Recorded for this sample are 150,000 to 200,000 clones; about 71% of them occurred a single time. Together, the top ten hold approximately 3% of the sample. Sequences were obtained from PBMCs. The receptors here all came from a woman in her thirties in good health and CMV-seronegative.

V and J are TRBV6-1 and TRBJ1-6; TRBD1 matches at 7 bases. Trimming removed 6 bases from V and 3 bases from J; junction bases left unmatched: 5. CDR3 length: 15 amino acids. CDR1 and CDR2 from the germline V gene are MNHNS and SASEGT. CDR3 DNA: TGTGCCAGCAGAGGGGGCCAGAACTATAATTCACCCCTCCACTTT. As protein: CASRGGQNYNSPLHF.

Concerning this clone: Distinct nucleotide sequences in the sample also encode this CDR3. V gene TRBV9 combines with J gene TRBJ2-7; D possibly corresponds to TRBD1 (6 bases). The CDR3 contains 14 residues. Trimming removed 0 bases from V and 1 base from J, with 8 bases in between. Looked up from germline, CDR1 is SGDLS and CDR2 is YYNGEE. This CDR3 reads CASSVGDNSYEQYF. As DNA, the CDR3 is TGTGCCAGCAGCGTAGGGGACAATTCCTACGAGCAGTACTTC.

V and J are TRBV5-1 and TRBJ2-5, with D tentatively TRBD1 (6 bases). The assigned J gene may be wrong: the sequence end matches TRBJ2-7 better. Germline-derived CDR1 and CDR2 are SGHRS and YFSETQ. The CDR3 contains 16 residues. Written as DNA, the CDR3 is TGCGCCAGCAGCTCCGAAACGACAGGTACCTCCTACGAGCAGTACTTC. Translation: CASSSETTGTSYEQYF.

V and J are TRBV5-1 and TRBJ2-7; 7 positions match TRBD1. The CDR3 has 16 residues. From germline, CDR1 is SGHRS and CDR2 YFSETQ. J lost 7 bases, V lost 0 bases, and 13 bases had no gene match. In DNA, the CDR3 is TGCGCCAGCAGCTTGGCGCCGACAGGGTTTAAAGGAGAGCAGTACTTC. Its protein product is CASSLAPTGFKGEQYF. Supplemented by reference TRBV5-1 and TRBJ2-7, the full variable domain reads KAGVTQTPRYLIKTRGQQVTLSCSPISGHRSVSWYQQTPGQGLQFLFEYFSETQRNKGNFPGRFSGRQFSNSRSEMNVSTLELGDSALYLCASSLAPTGFKGEQYFGPGTRLTVT.

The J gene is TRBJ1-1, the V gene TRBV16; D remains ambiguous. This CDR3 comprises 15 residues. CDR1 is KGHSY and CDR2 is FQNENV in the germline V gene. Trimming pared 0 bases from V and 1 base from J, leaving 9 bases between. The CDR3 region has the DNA TGTGCCAGCAGCCAATCGAGGGCAACGAACACTGAAGCTTTCTTT. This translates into CASSQSRATNTEAFF.

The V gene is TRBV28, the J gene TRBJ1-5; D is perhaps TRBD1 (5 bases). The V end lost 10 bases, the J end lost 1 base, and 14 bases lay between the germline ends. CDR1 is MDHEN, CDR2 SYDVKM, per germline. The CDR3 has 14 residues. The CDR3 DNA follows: TGTGCCACCGAGATGGGGGGAAGCAATCAGCCCCAGCATTTT. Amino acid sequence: CATEMGGSNQPQHF.

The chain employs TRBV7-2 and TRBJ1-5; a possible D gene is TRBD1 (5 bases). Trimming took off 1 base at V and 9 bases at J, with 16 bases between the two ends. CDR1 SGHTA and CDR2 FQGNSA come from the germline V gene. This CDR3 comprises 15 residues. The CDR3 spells CASSLGAGLDRPQHF. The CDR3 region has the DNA TGTGCCAGCAGCTTAGGGGCAGGGTTGGATCGGCCCCAGCATTTT.

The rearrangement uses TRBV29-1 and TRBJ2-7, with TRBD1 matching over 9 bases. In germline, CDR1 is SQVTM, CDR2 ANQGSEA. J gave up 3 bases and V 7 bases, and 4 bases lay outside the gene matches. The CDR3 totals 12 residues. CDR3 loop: CSAEGQGYEQYF. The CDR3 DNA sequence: TGCAGCGCCGAGGGACAGGGCTACGAGCAGTACTTC.

The CDR3 sequence: CASSESGQGTGNTIYF. Here the CDR3 DNA reads TGTGCCAGCTCAGAATCGGGACAGGGTACTGGAAACACCATATATTTT. The chain combines TRBV18 with TRBJ1-3, with 9 bases aligning to TRBD1. CDR3 length equals 16 residues. J was trimmed by 2 bases and V by 5 bases; bases with no gene match: 7. Germline assignment: CDR1 KGHSH and CDR2 LQKENI.

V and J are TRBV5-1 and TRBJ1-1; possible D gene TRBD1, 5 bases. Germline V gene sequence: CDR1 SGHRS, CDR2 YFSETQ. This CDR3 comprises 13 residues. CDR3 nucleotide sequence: TGCGCTTGCGTGGAGGGACCGGGGGCTGAAGCTTTCTTT. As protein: CACVEGPGAEAFF.

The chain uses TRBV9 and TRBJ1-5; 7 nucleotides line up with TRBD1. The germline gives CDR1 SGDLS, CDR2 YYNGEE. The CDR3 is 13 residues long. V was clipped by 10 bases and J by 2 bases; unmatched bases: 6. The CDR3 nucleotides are TGTGCCTCGGACAGGTTCGGCAATCAGCCCCAGCATTTT. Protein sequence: CASDRFGNQPQHF.

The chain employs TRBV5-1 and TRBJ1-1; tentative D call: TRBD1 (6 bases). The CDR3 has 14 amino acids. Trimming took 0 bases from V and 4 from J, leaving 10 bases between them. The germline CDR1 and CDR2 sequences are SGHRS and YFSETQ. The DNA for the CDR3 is TGCGCCAGCAGCTTGGACAGGGTGATCACTGAAGCTTTCTTT. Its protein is CASSLDRVITEAFF.

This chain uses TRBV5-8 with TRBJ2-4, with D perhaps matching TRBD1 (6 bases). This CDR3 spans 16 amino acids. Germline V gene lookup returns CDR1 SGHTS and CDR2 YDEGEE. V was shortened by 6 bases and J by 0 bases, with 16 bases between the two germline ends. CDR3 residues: CASTSGQNIAKNIQYF. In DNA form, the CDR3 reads TGTGCCAGCACCTCAGGACAGAATATAGCCAAAAACATTCAGTACTTC.

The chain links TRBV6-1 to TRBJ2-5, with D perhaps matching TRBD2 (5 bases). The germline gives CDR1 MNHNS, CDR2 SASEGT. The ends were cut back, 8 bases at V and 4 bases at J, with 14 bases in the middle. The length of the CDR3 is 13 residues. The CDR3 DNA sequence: TGTGCCAGCTTGAAGGGAGTCGGAGAGACCCAGTACTTC. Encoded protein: CASLKGVGETQYF.

The CDR3 bases are TGTGCCAGTAGTATGTACCGGGACAGCACAACTAACTATGGCTACACCTTC. It specifies CASSMYRDSTTNYGYTF. The V gene is TRBV19, the J gene TRBJ1-2, with 7 bases identical to TRBD1. The junction had 10 bases not matched to a gene; V was cut back by 3 bases and J by 0 bases. The CDR3 totals 17 residues. Germline values: CDR1 LNHDA, CDR2 SQIVND (reference sequence).

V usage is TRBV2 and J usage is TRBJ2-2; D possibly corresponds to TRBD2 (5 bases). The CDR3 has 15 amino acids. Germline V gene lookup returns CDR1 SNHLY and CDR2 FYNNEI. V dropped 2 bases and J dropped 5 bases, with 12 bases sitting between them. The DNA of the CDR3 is TGTGCCAGCAGTGAAATGTTGGGGAGTACCGGGGAGCTGTTTTTT. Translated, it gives CASSEMLGSTGELFF.

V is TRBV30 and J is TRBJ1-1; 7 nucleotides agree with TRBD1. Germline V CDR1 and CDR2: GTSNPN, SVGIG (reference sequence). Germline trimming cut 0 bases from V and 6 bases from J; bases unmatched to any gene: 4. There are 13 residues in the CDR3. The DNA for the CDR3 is TGTGCCTGGAGTGTCCAGGGGGGCGCTGAAGCTTTCTTT. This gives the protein CAWSVQGGAEAFF.

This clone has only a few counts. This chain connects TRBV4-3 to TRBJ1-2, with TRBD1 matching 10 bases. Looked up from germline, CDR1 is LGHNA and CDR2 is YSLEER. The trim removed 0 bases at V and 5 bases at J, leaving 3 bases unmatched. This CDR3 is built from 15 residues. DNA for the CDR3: TGCGCCAGCAGCCAAGATTGGGACAGGGGATATGGCTACACCTTC. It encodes CASSQDWDRGYGYTF.

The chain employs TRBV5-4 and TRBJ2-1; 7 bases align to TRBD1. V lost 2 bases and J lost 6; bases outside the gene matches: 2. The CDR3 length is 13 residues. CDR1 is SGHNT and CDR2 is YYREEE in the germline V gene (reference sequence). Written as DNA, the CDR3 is TGTGCCAGCAGCTTTGGGACAGCCAATGAGCAGTTCTTC. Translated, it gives CASSFGTANEQFF. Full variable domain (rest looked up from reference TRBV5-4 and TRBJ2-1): ETGVTQSPTHLIKTRGQQVTLRCSSQSGHNTVSWYQQALGQGPQFIFQYYREEENGRGNFPPRFSGLQFPNYSSELNVNALELDDSALYLCASSFGTANEQFFGPGTRLTVL.

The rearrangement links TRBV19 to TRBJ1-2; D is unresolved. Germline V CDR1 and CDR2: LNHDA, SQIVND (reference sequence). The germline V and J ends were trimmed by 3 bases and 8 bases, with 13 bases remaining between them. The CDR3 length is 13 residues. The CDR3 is CASSMLSSGGYTF. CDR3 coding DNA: TGTGCCAGTAGTATGTTGTCTTCGGGAGGCTACACCTTC.